The 31 T cell receptor beta chains below all came from one sample that was sequenced in a study of T-cell reconstitution after alpha-beta-depleted transplantation in children. Unique molecular identifiers featured in how the TCRbeta library was prepared. TCRdb re-called the PCR reads through MiXCR, storing one row per CDR3 protein. The sample lists 200,000 or so distinct CDR3 sequences, approximately 8.4% occurring once. The starting material was PBMCs, mostly from graft donor cells, obtained 360 days after TCRalphabeta/CD19-depleted stem cell transplant. These receptors came from a male patient aged 2 to 9 who had a stem cell transplant for acute myeloid leukemia, so the T cells may come from the graft donor.

In its sample, this clonotype was seen many times. The chain employs TRBV18 and TRBJ2-1; D may be TRBD2 (6 bases). This CDR3 comprises 15 residues. Germline V gene lookup returns CDR1 KGHSH and CDR2 LQKENI. The V and J ends lost 3 bases and 6 bases respectively, with 15 bases between them. The DNA for the CDR3 is TGTGCCAGCTCACCGATGGAGGACTACTCCAATGAGCAGTTCTTC. Encoded protein: CASSPMEDYSNEQFF.

The V gene is TRBV9, the J gene TRBJ2-1; 10 positions agree with TRBD2. V shed 0 bases and J 0 bases; nucleotides not matched to a gene: 3. Germline V lookup: CDR1 SGDLS, CDR2 YYNGEE. The CDR3 is 17 amino acids. The CDR3 protein is CASSVGASGSSYNEQFF. DNA for the CDR3: TGTGCCAGCAGCGTAGGGGCTAGCGGGAGCTCCTACAATGAGCAGTTCTTC.

This clonotype was observed a handful of times. The chain couples TRBV12-3 or TRBV12-4 to TRBJ1-2; D is unresolved. CDR3 length equals 15 residues. Deletions cut 5 bases from V and 0 bases from J, with 13 bases between. CDR3 region: CASSLRRPANYGYTF. In DNA form, the CDR3 reads TGTGCCAGCAGTCTCCGCAGGCCAGCTAACTATGGCTACACCTTC.

This clonotype has just a few counts. The chain has TRBV24-1 and TRBJ2-3; weak D call: TRBD2 (5 bases). Germline CDR1 is KGHDR and CDR2 is SFDVKD. The length of the CDR3 is 12 residues. Trimming cost V 0 bases and J 10 bases, with 7 bases left between them. In nucleotides, the CDR3 is TGTGCCACCAGTGATTTGCCGGGGTCGCAGTATTTT. Amino acid sequence: CATSDLPGSQYF.

This clonotype has more than one count but fewer than ten. V is TRBV12-3 or TRBV12-4 and J is TRBJ1-2; 7 bases align to TRBD1. CDR3 length equals 14 residues. V was clipped by 3 bases and J by 5 bases; unmatched bases: 6. The CDR3 DNA sequence: TGTGCCAGCAGTTTTAGCCTGACAGGGTATGGCTACACCTTC. Its translation: CASSFSLTGYGYTF.

This clonotype has ten or more counts. V and J are TRBV10-3 and TRBJ2-1; 13 bases are a match to TRBD2. Germline loops: CDR1 ENHRY, CDR2 SYGVKD. Trimming at V came to 0 bases and at J to 12 bases, leaving 5 bases not matched to a gene. The CDR3 length is 15 residues. CDR3 coding DNA: TGTGCCATCAGTGAGTCCGGACTAGCGGGAGCGTGGCAGTTCTTC. This codes for CAISESGLAGAWQFF.

V is TRBV15 and J is TRBJ2-7; TRBD2 matches at 7 bases. This CDR3 is 14 amino acids long. With 3 bases clipped from V and 9 bases from J, the junction kept 11 bases outside the gene matches. From germline, CDR1 is LNHNV and CDR2 YYDKDF (reference sequence). The chain's CDR3 is CATSRLGGGSLQYV. CDR3 sequence (DNA): TGTGCCACCAGCAGGTTGGGCGGGGGAAGTTTGCAGTACGTC.

This clonotype was observed at least ten times. The chain carries TRBV2 and TRBJ2-1; D may be TRBD1 (5 bases). In germline, CDR1 is SNHLY, CDR2 FYNNEI. Trimming cost V 4 bases and J 2 bases, with 6 bases left between them. This CDR3 spans 13 amino acids. CDR3 sequence: CASSVTAYNEQFF. The CDR3 DNA sequence: TGTGCCAGCAGTGTGACAGCCTACAATGAGCAGTTCTTC.

In its sample, this clonotype was seen a few times. The chain employs TRBV5-1 and TRBJ1-2; D perhaps matches TRBD1 (5 bases). The CDR3 loop spans 16 amino acids. V lost 2 bases and J lost 2, with 16 bases in between. CDR1 is SGHRS and CDR2 is YFSETQ in the germline V gene. CDR3 sequence: CASSFFDRTANYGYTF. The DNA for the CDR3 is TGCGCCAGCAGCTTTTTCGACAGAACCGCCAACTATGGCTACACCTTC.

This sequence joins TRBV19 and TRBJ2-3; 7 bases map to TRBD1. The CDR3 covers 13 residues. The germline V gene has CDR1 LNHDA and CDR2 SQIVND (reference sequence). The V segment lost 10 bases and the J segment 5 bases; nucleotides outside the gene matches: 9. The CDR3 loop reads CANDLHRGDTQYF. The CDR3 DNA follows: TGTGCCAACGACCTTCACAGGGGAGATACGCAGTATTTT.

With regard to this clonotype: One junction end does not reproduce the germline sequence, and a read error may be involved. The chain has TRBV5-1 and TRBJ1-5; a weak D match, TRBD1 (6 bases). Germline V CDR1 and CDR2: SGHRS, YFSETQ. CDR3 size: 15 residues. The CDR3 DNA reads as TGCGCCTGCAGCTTGGCCCCAGGGGAAGTTCAGCCCCAGCATTTT. It is translated as CACSLAPGEVQPQHF.

To note about this clonotype: This could be a read error, since a much larger clone is one nucleotide away. CDR3 bases: TGCGTCAGCAGCTGGTCATACCAAGAGACCCAGTACTTC. Protein: CVSSWSYQETQYF. The J gene is TRBJ2-5, the V gene TRBV5-1; no definite D call. This CDR3 region has 13 residues. Germline V CDR1 and CDR2: SGHRS, YFSETQ.

V is TRBV5-1 and J is TRBJ2-1; D is unresolved. V shed 1 base and J shed 4 bases, with 6 bases lying between them. From germline, CDR1 is SGHRS and CDR2 YFSETQ. CDR3 length: 13 residues. CDR3 sequence: CASSLTQYNEQFF. As DNA, the CDR3 is TGCGCCAGCAGCTTGACACAGTACAATGAGCAGTTCTTC. The full variable domain, completed using reference TRBV5-1 and TRBJ2-1, is KAGVTQTPRYLIKTRGQQVTLSCSPISGHRSVSWYQQTPGQGLQFLFEYFSETQRNKGNFPGRFSGRQFSNSRSEMNVSTLELGDSALYLCASSLTQYNEQFFGPGTRLTVL.

This clonotype appeared many times. V and J are TRBV12-3 or TRBV12-4 and TRBJ2-2; D unclear. V lost 2 bases to trimming and J lost 6 bases, with 13 bases between them. The CDR3 runs to 15 residues. CDR3 bases: TGTGCCAGCAGTTTATTCCCAGCCTACGCCGGGGAGCTGTTTTTT. Its protein is CASSLFPAYAGELFF.

The CDR3 DNA reads as TGTGCCAGCAGTGTCGACAGTGTACCTGGAAACACCATATATTTT. This sequence encodes CASSVDSVPGNTIYF. This chain connects TRBV25-1 to TRBJ1-3; possible D gene TRBD1, 5 bases. V lost 4 bases and J lost 2, with 12 bases in between. Germline-derived CDR1 and CDR2 are MGHDK and SYGVNS. The CDR3 sequence is 15 residues long.

This clonotype was picked up many times. The chain couples TRBV12-3 or TRBV12-4 to TRBJ2-3, with TRBD2 matching 8 bases. V was pared by 0 bases and J by 1 base, with 6 bases of the junction left unmatched. CDR3 length equals 17 residues. The CDR3 loop is CASSLARGDFGTDTQYF. The CDR3, as DNA: TGTGCCAGCAGTTTAGCGCGGGGGGATTTTGGCACAGATACGCAGTATTTT.

This clonotype showed up many times. The chain joins TRBV29-1 to TRBJ1-2, with TRBD1 matching over 7 bases. Trimming at V came to 1 base and at J to 4 bases, leaving 0 bases not matched to a gene. CDR3 length equals 12 residues. CDR1 and CDR2 (germline): SQVTM, ANQGSEA. The CDR3 is CSVEGQGYGYTF. For the CDR3, the DNA is TGCAGCGTTGAAGGACAGGGCTATGGCTACACCTTC. Full variable domain (rest looked up from reference TRBV29-1 and TRBJ1-2): SAVISQKPSRDICQRGTSLTIQCQVDSQVTMMFWYRQQPGQSLTLIATANQGSEATYESGFVIDKFPISRPNLTFSTLTVSNMSPEDSSIYLCSVEGQGYGYTFGSGTRLTVV.

At least ten counts were recorded for this clonotype. The genes are TRBV20-1 and TRBJ1-1; D remains ambiguous. Trimming pared 0 bases from V and 1 base from J, leaving 0 bases between. The CDR3 consists of 11 residues. The germline V gene encodes CDR1 DFQATT and CDR2 SNEGSKA (reference sequence). The CDR3: CSARENTEAFF. Here the CDR3 DNA reads TGCAGTGCTAGAGAGAACACTGAAGCTTTCTTT.

This clonotype was picked up a small number of times. The chain uses TRBV18 and TRBJ1-4; D perhaps matches TRBD1 (6 bases). Germline CDR1 is KGHSH and CDR2 is LQKENI. V dropped 4 bases and J dropped 11 bases, with 17 bases sitting between them. The CDR3 is 14 amino acids. Here the CDR3 reads CASSRDTVDRKLFF. For the CDR3, the DNA is TGTGCCAGCTCACGGGACACGGTCGATCGGAAACTGTTTTTT.

The rearrangement uses TRBV7-3 and TRBJ2-1, with D uncertain. Trimming pared 0 bases from V and 0 bases from J, leaving 15 bases between. The CDR3 is made up of 18 amino acids. The germline V gene has CDR1 SGHTA and CDR2 FQGTGA. The CDR3: CASSLTVRLDTSYNEQFF. DNA of the CDR3: TGTGCCAGCAGCTTAACGGTTCGGCTCGATACCTCCTACAATGAGCAGTTCTTC.

This clonotype was seen a few times. This rearrangement joins TRBV27 to TRBJ1-1; TRBD1 aligns across 9 bases. V was pared by 10 bases and J by 5 bases, with 8 bases of the junction left unmatched. The germline gives CDR1 MNHEY, CDR2 SMNVEV (reference sequence). This CDR3 region has 13 residues. CDR3: CATTGQGGTEAFF. CDR3 DNA: TGTGCCACGACGGGACAGGGCGGGACTGAAGCTTTCTTT.

This clonotype was counted only a few times. The CDR3 DNA reads as TGTGCCAGCAGCTTAGCCTCAGACCCTCGCTCCTACGAGCAGTACTTC. Its protein is CASSLASDPRSYEQYF. This sequence joins TRBV7-8 and TRBJ2-7, with no clear D. The germline CDR1 and CDR2 sequences are SGHVS and FQNEAQ. The CDR3 contains 16 residues. V was pared by 0 bases and J by 0 bases, with 12 bases between.

This chain uses TRBV3-1 with TRBJ2-3; 9 bases match TRBD2. V was pared by 1 base and J by 3 bases, with 8 bases of the junction left unmatched. The CDR3 sequence is 17 residues long. Germline lookup yields CDR1 LGHDT and CDR2 YNNKEL (reference sequence). The CDR3 DNA reads TGTGCCAGCAGCCAAGCCGCCGGGACTAGCTCTACAGATACGCAGTATTTT. Translated, it gives CASSQAAGTSSTDTQYF.

V gene TRBV20-1 combines with J gene TRBJ2-2; 12 bases align to TRBD2. Germline loops: CDR1 DFQATT, CDR2 SNEGSKA (reference sequence). CDR3 length: 15 residues. The trim removed 0 bases at V and 10 bases at J, leaving 6 bases unmatched. The DNA of the CDR3 is TGCAGTGCTAGAGATCCGACTAGCGGGAGTGAGGAGCTGTTTTTT. This sequence encodes CSARDPTSGSEELFF.

J is TRBJ2-2 and V is TRBV12-3 or TRBV12-4; perhaps TRBD2 as D (5 bases). V lost 5 bases to trimming and J lost 1 base, with 14 bases between them. The CDR3 consists of 16 residues. CDR3 residues: CASSPREDLNTGELFF. In DNA form, the CDR3 reads TGTGCCAGCAGTCCAAGAGAGGACTTGAACACCGGGGAGCTGTTTTTT.

The genes are TRBV7-3 and TRBJ1-1; D is undetermined. Trimming took 3 bases from V and 1 from J, leaving 9 bases between them. There are 14 residues in the CDR3. CDR1 is SGHTA, CDR2 FQGTGA, per germline. CDR3 in DNA: TGTGCCAGCAGCTTGGCCAGCTCGAACACTGAAGCTTTCTTT. As protein: CASSLASSNTEAFF.

Points on this clonotype: The conserved closing phenylalanine or tryptophan is absent in this CDR3, likely reflecting a read error. This chain joins TRBV7-9 and TRBJ1-2, with 8 bases matching TRBD1. Germline CDR1 reads SEHNR; CDR2 reads FQNEAQ (reference sequence). CDR3 length: 14 amino acids. Trimming took 5 bases from V and 3 from J; bases not matched to a gene: 5. The CDR3 here is CASSPGTGDYGYTY. CDR3 nucleotide sequence: TGTGCCAGCAGCCCCGGGACAGGAGACTATGGCTACACCTAC.

Many counts were recorded for this clonotype. The chain is built from TRBV11-2 and TRBJ2-1; D is unclear. The CDR3 consists of 11 residues. The V end lost 0 bases, the J end lost 14 bases, and 8 bases lay between the germline ends. Germline V CDR1 and CDR2: SGHAT, FQNNGV. CDR3 residues: CASSLEARKFF. The DNA for the CDR3 is TGTGCCAGCAGCTTAGAGGCTCGTAAGTTCTTC.

The CDR3 sequence: CASSQVDSSGNTIYF. Written as DNA, the CDR3 is TGCGCCAGCAGCCAAGTGGACAGCTCAGGAAACACCATATATTTT. This sequence joins TRBV4-1 and TRBJ1-3; a possible D gene is TRBD1 (6 bases). The CDR3 has 15 residues. Germline V gene sequence: CDR1 MGHRA, CDR2 YSYEKL. V was cut by 1 base and J by 4 bases, with 11 bases left in between.

V gene TRBV29-1 combines with J gene TRBJ1-2; TRBD1 matches at 10 bases. Germline lookup yields CDR1 SQVTM and CDR2 ANQGSEA. The CDR3 sequence is 14 residues long. V lost 3 bases, J lost 8 bases, and 9 bases stayed unmatched. The CDR3 sequence: CSVERQGAGSGYTF. CDR3 bases: TGCAGCGTTGAGAGACAGGGGGCGGGGAGCGGCTACACCTTC.

V usage is TRBV12-3 or TRBV12-4 and J usage is TRBJ2-5; 8 bases align to TRBD2. Trimming at V came to 2 bases and at J to 4 bases, leaving 6 bases not matched to a gene. The CDR3 covers 15 residues. CDR3 in amino acids: CASSLLRGVGETQYF. In DNA form, the CDR3 reads TGTGCCAGCAGTTTACTGCGGGGGGTCGGAGAGACCCAGTACTTC.